One and the same sample provided the 23 T cell receptor beta chains below, sequenced in a study of tumor-infiltrating lymphocytes in primary liver carcinoma. Starting material for RNA and DNA co-extraction consisted of roughly 19-30 mg of unsorted bulk tissue. Reverse transcription of 500 ng total RNA with a constant-region primer produced TCR beta cDNA. TCR beta libraries came from three nested multiplex PCR rounds using slightly modified ARM-PCR. For around 9 cycles apiece, the opening two PCR rounds ran with TRBV1-TRBV30 forward primers and a C-beta reverse primer. TCRdb analysed the multiplex PCR reads with MiXCR anew, one entry per CDR3 protein. This sample yields 100,000 or so distinct CDR3 sequences, of which 55% to 75% are seen a single time; approximately 10% belongs to the top ten. Material for sequencing was liver tumor tissue from sampling region 5. The sample's subset: tumor region T5, tumor centre. Source of these receptors: a woman aged 55-69 years with primary liver carcinoma and hepatitis B virus infection.

The chain joins TRBV12-3 or TRBV12-4 to TRBJ2-3; 9 bases map to TRBD2. The CDR3 totals 16 residues. The CDR3 region is CVGSLGAGGGTDTQYF. CDR3 nucleotides: TGTGTCGGCAGTTTGGGAGCGGGAGGTGGCACAGATACGCAGTATTTT.

As concerns this clonotype: An end of the junction does not agree with germline; a read error may underlie this. The V call is TRBV11-2, the J call TRBJ2-1; 7 bases line up with TRBD1. Germline CDR1 SGHAT, CDR2 FQNNGV. This CDR3 comprises 13 residues. CDR3 nucleotides: TGTACCAGCAGCTTGACAGGGTTAAATGAACAGTTCTTC. Translating it yields CTSSLTGLNEQFF.

This clonotype was detected once. The junction departs from germline at one end; a sequencing error may be responsible. The chain links TRBV28 to TRBJ1-5, with D maybe TRBD1 (6 bases). The CDR3 covers 14 residues. The germline CDR1 and CDR2 sequences are MDHEN and SYDVKM. The CDR3 sequence: CAISVPGVGQPQHF. In nucleotides, the CDR3 is TGTGCCATCAGTGTCCCAGGGGTTGGTCAGCCCCAACATTTT.

The V call is TRBV6-5, the J call TRBJ2-7; TRBD2 matches at 8 bases. CDR3 size: 16 residues. The V gene's germline CDR1 is MNHEY and CDR2 SVGAGI. The junction had 10 bases not matched to a gene; V was cut back by 6 bases and J by 0 bases. The CDR3 spells CASRATLAVYSYEQYF. CDR3 coding DNA: TGTGCCAGCAGGGCTACACTAGCGGTGTACTCCTACGAGCAGTACTTC.

Of note for this clonotype: This may stem from a read error, because a much larger clone lies one nucleotide away. The CDR3 loop is CSARNRDISYDQYF. For the CDR3, the DNA is TGCAGTGCTAGAAACAGGGATATATCCTACGATCAGTACTTC. This sequence joins TRBV20-1 and TRBJ2-7, with D possibly TRBD1 on 6 matching bases. CDR3 length: 14 amino acids. Germline V lookup: CDR1 DFQATT, CDR2 SNEGSKA (reference sequence).

With respect to this clonotype: This may come from a read error, since a much larger clone is one base off. The J gene is TRBJ2-4, the V gene TRBV5-4, with D perhaps TRBD2 (5 bases). CDR1 is SGHNT and CDR2 is YYREEE in the germline V gene (reference sequence). The CDR3 contains 15 residues. The CDR3 coding sequence is TGTGCCAGCAACTTGGCTGGGAGTGGTAAAAACATTCAGTACTTC. Its protein is CASNLAGSGKNIQYF.

J is TRBJ1-2 and V is TRBV7-8; D call uncertain. The CDR3 covers 13 residues. Germline loops: CDR1 SGHVS, CDR2 FQNEAQ. Here the CDR3 reads CNSSLSRENGYTF. In DNA, the CDR3 is TGTAACAGCAGCTTAAGTCGGGAAAATGGCTACACCTTC. Full variable domain (outside the CDR3, taken from reference TRBV7-8 and TRBJ1-2): GAGVSQSPRYKVAKRGQDVALRCDPISGHVSLFWYQQALGQGPEFLTYFQNEAQLDKSGLPSDRFFAERPEGSVSTLKIQRTQQEDSAVYLCNSSLSRENGYTFGSGTRLTVV.

As for this clonotype: Germline is not matched at one junction end, which may reflect a read error. Here the CDR3 reads CASNGGGRALTDTQYF. The DNA of the CDR3 is TGCGCCAGCAATGGAGGCGGGAGGGCCCTCACAGATACGCAGTATTTT. The chain employs TRBV6-1 and TRBJ2-3; 9 positions agree with TRBD2. The germline gives CDR1 MNHNS, CDR2 SASEGT. This CDR3 spans 16 amino acids.

A word on this clonotype: A read error may produce the germline difference seen at one junction end. The rearrangement joins TRBV5-6 to TRBJ2-5; no clear D gene. The CDR3 is 14 amino acids. Germline values: CDR1 SGHDT, CDR2 YYEEEE. CDR3 protein: CTSSLTLKQETQYF. The CDR3 region has the DNA TGTACCAGCAGCTTAACCTTAAAACAAGAGACCCAGTACTTC.

There are many counts of this clonotype. The rearrangement uses TRBV28 and TRBJ2-6; D uncertain. This CDR3 comprises 15 residues. The germline gives CDR1 MDHEN, CDR2 SYDVKM. Trimming shortened V by 6 bases and J by 1 base, and 10 bases separated the two germline ends. The CDR3 spells CASSRPESGANVLTF. The CDR3 DNA follows: TGTGCCAGCAGCCGACCGGAATCTGGGGCCAACGTCCTGACTTTC. Variable domain in full (rest from reference TRBV28 and TRBJ2-6): DVKVTQSSRYLVKRTGEKVFLECVQDMDHENMFWYRQDPGLGLRLIYFSYDVKMKEKGDIPEGYSVSREKKERFSLILESASTNQTSMYLCASSRPESGANVLTFGAGSRLTVL.

This clonotype was seen repeatedly, ten times or more. The chain couples TRBV6-6 to TRBJ2-4, with D perhaps being TRBD1 or TRBD2 (5 bases each). This CDR3 has 12 amino acids. The germline V and J ends were trimmed by 8 bases and 0 bases, with 5 bases remaining between them. Germline V gene lookup returns CDR1 MNHNY and CDR2 SVGAGI (reference sequence). DNA of the CDR3: TGTGCCAGCGGGGGAGCCAAAAACATTCAGTACTTC. It is translated as CASGGAKNIQYF.

This clonotype was detected many times. The chain uses TRBV12-3 or TRBV12-4 and TRBJ1-5, with D unresolved. Trimming took 3 bases from V and 0 from J, leaving 6 bases between them. The CDR3 spans 14 residues. CDR3 loop: CASSFKYSNQPQHF. CDR3 in DNA: TGTGCCAGCAGTTTTAAGTATAGCAATCAGCCCCAGCATTTT.

The rearrangement uses TRBV7-3 and TRBJ2-1; maybe TRBD2 (6 bases). CDR3 size: 14 residues. Germline-derived CDR1 and CDR2 are SGHTA and FQGTGA. Trimming shortened V by 5 bases and J by 9 bases, and 17 bases separated the two germline ends. The CDR3 loop is CASSAGHSGGEQFF. CDR3 in DNA: TGTGCCAGCAGCGCAGGGCACTCCGGGGGTGAGCAGTTCTTC.

Note on this clonotype: Here the CDR3 omits its conserved ending phenylalanine or tryptophan, so a read error is the likely source. The chain carries TRBV4-2 and TRBJ2-7; 9 bases match TRBD1. This CDR3 spans 14 amino acids. Germline loops: CDR1 LGHNA, CDR2 YNFKEQ. The trim removed 7 bases at V and 3 bases at J, leaving 7 bases unmatched. The CDR3 reads CASNQGQGDYEQYL. CDR3 in DNA: TGTGCCAGCAACCAGGGACAGGGAGACTACGAGCAGTACTTA.

In its sample, this clonotype was seen many times. V and J are TRBV6-5 and TRBJ1-2; no clear D gene. Germline CDR1 is MNHEY and CDR2 is SVGAGI. The CDR3 has 16 residues. The ends were cut back, 0 bases at V and 8 bases at J, with 19 bases in the middle. CDR3 sequence reads: CASSYSFWTPQMGYTF. CDR3 coding DNA: TGTGCCAGCAGTTACTCGTTTTGGACGCCACAAATGGGCTACACCTTC.

A word on this clonotype: The germline gene is not matched at one end of the junction; a read error may be the cause. The J gene is TRBJ1-5, the V gene TRBV30; D might be TRBD1 (5 bases). The germline V gene encodes CDR1 GTSNPN and CDR2 SVGIG (reference sequence). The CDR3 spans 15 residues. CDR3 in DNA: TGTGCATGGAAGCTGCCGGGACCAGAACCCCAGCCCCAGCATTTT. Amino acid sequence: CAWKLPGPEPQPQHF.

This clonotype showed up many times. The rearrangement links TRBV7-8 to TRBJ2-7; D perhaps matches TRBD1 (6 bases). The CDR3 extends over 15 amino acids. Germline CDR1 SGHVS, CDR2 FQNEAQ. V lost 5 bases and J 2 bases, leaving 16 bases between the germline ends. CDR3 bases: TGTGCCAGCAGCCCACTCACAGGGAATACCTACGAGCAGTACTTC. It is translated as CASSPLTGNTYEQYF.

A note on this clonotype: One junction end does not reproduce the germline sequence, and a read error may be involved. The rearrangement joins TRBV6-5 to TRBJ1-1; D call uncertain. Germline assignment: CDR1 MNHEY and CDR2 SVGAGI. The CDR3 spans 13 residues. This CDR3 is CASSYRGLTEALF. The CDR3 nucleotides are TGTGCCAGCAGTTACCGAGGGCTCACTGAAGCTTTATTT.

The chain carries TRBV24-1 and TRBJ2-1; a possible D gene is TRBD2 (5 bases). CDR1 is KGHDR and CDR2 is SFDVKD in the germline V gene. V shed 9 bases and J shed 6 bases, with 14 bases lying between them. The CDR3 is 13 amino acids. CDR3 in DNA: TGTGCCACCGTACCGGGAAAGATCAATGAGCAGTTCTTC. It codes for CATVPGKINEQFF.

The table lists this clonotype with a few counts. At one end the junction does not follow the germline gene, possibly because of a read error. V gene TRBV11-2 combines with J gene TRBJ2-1; TRBD2 is a possible D gene (6 bases). The germline V gene encodes CDR1 SGHAT and CDR2 FQNNGV. The CDR3 contains 14 residues. The CDR3 is CTSSIAGSLNEQFF. The CDR3 DNA reads as TGTACCAGCAGCATAGCCGGGAGTCTCAATGAGCAGTTCTTC.

Details on this clonotype: A read error may account for a junction end that differs from germline. The chain uses TRBV5-1 and TRBJ2-1; D may be TRBD1 (5 bases). The CDR3 loop spans 14 amino acids. CDR1 is SGHRS, CDR2 YFSETQ, per germline. The CDR3 sequence: CACSLDTLYNEQFF. The CDR3 DNA reads as TGCGCCTGCAGCTTGGACACCCTCTACAATGAGCAGTTCTTC.

This clonotype was counted a few times. This could be a read error, since a much larger clone is one nucleotide away. This rearrangement joins TRBV12-3 or TRBV12-4 to TRBJ2-7; D ambiguous. V lost 6 bases and J lost 7, with 13 bases in between. CDR3 length equals 12 residues. Here the CDR3 reads CASSPDPWEQYF. In nucleotides, the CDR3 is TGTGCCAGCAGCCCGGACCCATGGGAGCAGTACTTC.

Of note for this clonotype: A much larger clonotype is one base distant, so this may be a read error. The V and J genes are TRBV28 and TRBJ2-1, with 8 bases matching TRBD2. The CDR3 loop spans 15 amino acids. Germline loops: CDR1 MDHEN, CDR2 SYDVKM. V shed 6 bases and J 6 bases; nucleotides not matched to a gene: 10. The CDR3: CASSRREGVCNEQFF. As DNA, the CDR3 is TGTGCCAGCAGCCGACGGGAGGGTGTATGCAATGAGCAGTTCTTC.